The rows below give T cell receptor beta chains drawn from one sample of a study of cytomegalovirus exposure and HLA in healthy donors. Profiled with immunoSEQ multiplex PCR; TCRdb holds only in-frame clones, not every one. The repertoire holds over 60,000 clones, with around 95% as singletons. The sequenced sample was PBMCs. These receptors came from a man between 18 and 35 years old in good health and CMV-seronegative. The CDR3 runs from the conserved cysteine through the conserved F or W. A D gene is named only where the DNA matches it firmly. Only part of the rows carry a size: once, few, many, or a class if the clone is expanded.

j_gene | v_gene | abundance | d_gene | CDR3aa | CDR3nt
TRBJ1-5 | TRBV4-3 | . | . | CASSQDRTEDQPQHF | TGCGCCAGCAGCCAAGATAGAACCGAAGATCAGCCCCAGCATTTT
TRBJ2-5 | TRBV30 | . | . | CAWAVRRAETQYF | TGTGCCTGGGCAGTTCGGAGGGCCGAGACCCAGTACTTC
TRBJ2-7 | TRBV6-5 | . | . | CASRLLGGTGYEQYF | TGTGCCAGCAGACTACTCGGGGGTACCGGCTACGAGCAGTACTTC
TRBJ1-1 | TRBV15 | . | TRBD1 | CATSRGQGVTNTEAFF | TGTGCCACCAGCAGGGGACAGGGTGTCACGAACACTGAAGCTTTCTTT
TRBJ2-1 | TRBV27 | . | . | CASSSPRGNEQFF | TGTGCCAGCAGTAGCCCAAGGGGGAATGAGCAGTTCTTC
TRBJ2-1 | TRBV11-2 | once | TRBD2 | CASSGTLAGGLNEQFF | TGTGCCAGCAGCGGGACACTAGCGGGGGGGCTGAATGAGCAGTTCTTC
TRBJ2-3 | TRBV7-9 | once | TRBD2 | CASSLGLAVTDTQYF | TGTGCCAGCAGCTTAGGACTAGCGGTTACAGATACGCAGTATTTT
TRBJ1-4 | TRBV15 | . | . | CATSRDSVLRNVEKLFF | TGTGCCACCAGCAGAGATTCGGTACTGCGTAACGTCGAAAAACTGTTTTTT
TRBJ1-2 | TRBV6-5 | . | . | CASSTSSTPYTF | TGTGCCAGCAGTACCTCAAGCACTCCCTACACCTTC
TRBJ2-1 | TRBV16 | . | . | CASSQDQGNEQFF | TGTGCCAGCAGCCAAGATCAGGGTAATGAGCAGTTCTTC
TRBJ1-4 | TRBV28 | . | TRBD1 | CATRQGTEKLFF | TGTGCCACCCGACAGGGGACGGAAAAACTGTTTTTT
TRBJ2-7 | TRBV7-3 | few | . | CASSLKPGHPYEQYF | TGTGCCAGCAGCTTAAAACCGGGACACCCCTACGAGCAGTACTTC
TRBJ1-4 | TRBV7-9 | . | . | CASSFRNEKLFF | TGTGCCAGCAGCTTCCGTAATGAAAAACTGTTTTTT
TRBJ1-1 | TRBV27 | . | . | CASSPNGYEAFF | TGTGCCAGCAGTCCAAACGGGTACGAAGCTTTCTTT
TRBJ2-1 | TRBV10-3 | . | . | CAISDMVAEQFF | TGTGCCATCAGTGATATGGTGGCTGAGCAGTTCTTC
TRBJ2-3 | TRBV4-2 | . | . | CASSTRTGTDTQYF | TGTGCCAGCAGCACTCGGACGGGGACAGATACGCAGTATTTT
TRBJ1-6 | TRBV6-1 | . | . | CASKSYEADNSPLHF | TGTGCCAGCAAGAGTTACGAGGCAGATAATTCACCCCTCCACTTT
TRBJ1-5 | TRBV6-6 | . | . | CASSYGTKNQPQHF | TGTGCCAGCAGTTACGGAACTAAGAATCAGCCCCAGCATTTT
TRBJ1-2 | TRBV5-6 | . | . | CASRGLTETYGYTF | TGTGCCAGCAGGGGACTCACTGAGACCTATGGCTACACCTTC